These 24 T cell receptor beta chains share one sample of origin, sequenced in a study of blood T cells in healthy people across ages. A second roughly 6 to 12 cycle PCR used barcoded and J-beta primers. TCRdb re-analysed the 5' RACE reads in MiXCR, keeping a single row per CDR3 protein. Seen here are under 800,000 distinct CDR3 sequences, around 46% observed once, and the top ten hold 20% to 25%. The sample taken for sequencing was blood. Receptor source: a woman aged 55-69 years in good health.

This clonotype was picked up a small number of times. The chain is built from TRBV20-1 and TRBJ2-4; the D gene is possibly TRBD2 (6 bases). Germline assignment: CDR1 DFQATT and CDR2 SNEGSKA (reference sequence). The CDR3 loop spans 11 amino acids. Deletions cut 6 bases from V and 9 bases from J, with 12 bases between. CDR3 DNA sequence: TGCAGTGCCTTGCGGGGAGCCATTCAGTACTTC. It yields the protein CSALRGAIQYF.

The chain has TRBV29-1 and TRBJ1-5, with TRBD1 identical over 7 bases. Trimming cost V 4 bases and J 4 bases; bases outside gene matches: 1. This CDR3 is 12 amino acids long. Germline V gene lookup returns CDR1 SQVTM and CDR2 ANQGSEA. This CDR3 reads CSVGRGNQPQHF. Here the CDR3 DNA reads TGCAGCGTTGGCAGGGGGAATCAGCCCCAGCATTTT.

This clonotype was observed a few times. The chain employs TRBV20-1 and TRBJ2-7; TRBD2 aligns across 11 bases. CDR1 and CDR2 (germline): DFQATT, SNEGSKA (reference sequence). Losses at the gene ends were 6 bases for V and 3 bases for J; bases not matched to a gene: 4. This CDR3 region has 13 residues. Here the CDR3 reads CSASTSGVYEQYF. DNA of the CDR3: TGCAGTGCATCGACTAGCGGGGTCTACGAGCAGTACTTC.

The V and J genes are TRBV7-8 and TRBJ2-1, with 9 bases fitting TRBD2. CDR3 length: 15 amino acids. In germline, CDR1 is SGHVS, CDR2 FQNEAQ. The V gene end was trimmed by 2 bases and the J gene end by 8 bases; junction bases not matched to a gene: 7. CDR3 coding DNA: TGTGCCAGCAGCTTATTGGGACTAGCCTTGGATGAGCAGTTCTTC. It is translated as CASSLLGLALDEQFF.

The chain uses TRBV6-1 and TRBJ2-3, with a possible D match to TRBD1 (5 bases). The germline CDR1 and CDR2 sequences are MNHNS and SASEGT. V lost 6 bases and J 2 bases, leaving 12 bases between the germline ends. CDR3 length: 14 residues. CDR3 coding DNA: TGTGCCAGCAGGCAGGGTCTCGACACAGATACGCAGTATTTT. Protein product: CASRQGLDTDTQYF.

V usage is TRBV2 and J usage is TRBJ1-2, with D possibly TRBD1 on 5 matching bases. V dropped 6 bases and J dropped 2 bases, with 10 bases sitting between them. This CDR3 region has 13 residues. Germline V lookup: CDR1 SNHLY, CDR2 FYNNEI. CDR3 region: CASRGRANYGYTF. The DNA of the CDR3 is TGTGCCAGCAGGGGCAGGGCCAACTATGGCTACACCTTC.

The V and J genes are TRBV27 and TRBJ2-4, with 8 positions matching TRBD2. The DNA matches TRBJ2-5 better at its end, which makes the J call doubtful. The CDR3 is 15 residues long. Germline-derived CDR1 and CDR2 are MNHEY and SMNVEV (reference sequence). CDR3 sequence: CASSPPGLGLETQYF. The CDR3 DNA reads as TGTGCCAGCAGTCCTCCGGGACTAGGGTTAGAGACCCAGTACTTC.

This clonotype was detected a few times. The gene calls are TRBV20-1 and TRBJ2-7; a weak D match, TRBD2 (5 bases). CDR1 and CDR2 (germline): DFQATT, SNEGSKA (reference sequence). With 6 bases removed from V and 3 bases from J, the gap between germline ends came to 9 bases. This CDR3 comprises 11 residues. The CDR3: CSANRDYEQYF. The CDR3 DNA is TGCAGTGCCAACCGGGACTACGAGCAGTACTTC.

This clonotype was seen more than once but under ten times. The CDR3 sequence is CASSPTGFRETQYF. The CDR3 DNA is TGCGCCAGCAGCCCTACAGGGTTCAGAGAGACCCAGTACTTC. The rearrangement links TRBV5-1 to TRBJ2-5; tentative D call: TRBD1 (6 bases). The CDR3 consists of 14 residues. Trimming cost V 4 bases and J 4 bases, with 14 bases left between them. Per germline, CDR1 SGHRS and CDR2 YFSETQ.

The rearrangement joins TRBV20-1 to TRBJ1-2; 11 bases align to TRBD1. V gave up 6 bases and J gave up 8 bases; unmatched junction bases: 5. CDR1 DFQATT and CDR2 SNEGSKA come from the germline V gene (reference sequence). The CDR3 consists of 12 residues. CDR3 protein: CSALDRGPGYTF. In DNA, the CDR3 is TGCAGTGCCTTGGACAGGGGGCCCGGCTACACCTTC.

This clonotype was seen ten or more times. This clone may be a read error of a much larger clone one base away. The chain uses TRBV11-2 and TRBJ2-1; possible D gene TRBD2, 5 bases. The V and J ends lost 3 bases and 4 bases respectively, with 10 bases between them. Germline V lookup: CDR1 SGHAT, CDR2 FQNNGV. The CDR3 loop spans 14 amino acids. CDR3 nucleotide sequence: TGTGCCAGCAGCTTGGAGGTGGATTACAATGAGCAGTTCTTC. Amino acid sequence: CASSLEVDYNEQFF.

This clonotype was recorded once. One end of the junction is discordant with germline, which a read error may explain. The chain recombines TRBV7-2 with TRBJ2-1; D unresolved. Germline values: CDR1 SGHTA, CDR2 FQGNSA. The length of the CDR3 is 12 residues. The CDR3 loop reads CDSSFSYNEQFF. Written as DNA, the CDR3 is TGTGACAGCAGCTTCTCCTACAATGAGCAGTTCTTC.

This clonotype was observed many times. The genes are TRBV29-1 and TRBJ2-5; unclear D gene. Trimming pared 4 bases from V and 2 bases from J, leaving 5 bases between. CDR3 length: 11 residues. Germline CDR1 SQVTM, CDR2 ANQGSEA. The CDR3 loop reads CSVGQQETQYF. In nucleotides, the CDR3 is TGCAGCGTTGGGCAACAAGAGACCCAGTACTTC.

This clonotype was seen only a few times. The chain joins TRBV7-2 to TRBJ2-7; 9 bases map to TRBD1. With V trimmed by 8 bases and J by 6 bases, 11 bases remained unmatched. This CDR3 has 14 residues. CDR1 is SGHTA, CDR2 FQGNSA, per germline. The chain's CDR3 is CASSIGQGTGEQYF. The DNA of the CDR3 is TGTGCCAGCTCCATAGGACAGGGGACGGGCGAGCAGTACTTC.

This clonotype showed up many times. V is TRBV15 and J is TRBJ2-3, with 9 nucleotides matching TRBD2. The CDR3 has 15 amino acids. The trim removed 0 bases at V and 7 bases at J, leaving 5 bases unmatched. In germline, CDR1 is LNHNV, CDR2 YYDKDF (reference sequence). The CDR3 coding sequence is TGTGCCACCAGCAGAGAAAGCGGGGGGCCGAATACGCAGTATTTT. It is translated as CATSRESGGPNTQYF.

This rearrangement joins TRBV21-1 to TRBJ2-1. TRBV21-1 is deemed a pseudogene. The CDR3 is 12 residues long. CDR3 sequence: CASSGRTNEQFF. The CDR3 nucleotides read TGTGCCAGCAGCGGCAGGACCAATGAGCAGTTCTTC.

The CDR3 here is CASSQAGQGTYEQYF. CDR3 sequence (DNA): TGTGCCAGCAGCCAAGCAGGACAGGGCACCTACGAGCAGTACTTC. The chain carries TRBV3-1 and TRBJ2-7; TRBD1 agrees at 8 bases. Looked up from germline, CDR1 is LGHDT and CDR2 is YNNKEL (reference sequence). Trimming took 1 base from V and 2 from J; bases not matched to a gene: 4. The length of the CDR3 is 15 residues.

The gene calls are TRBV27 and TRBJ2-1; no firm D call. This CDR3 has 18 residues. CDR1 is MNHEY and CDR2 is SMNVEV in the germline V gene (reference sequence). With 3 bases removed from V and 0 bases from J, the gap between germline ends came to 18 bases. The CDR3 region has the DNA TGTGCCAGCAGTTTGTTTCAAGTAGGGTTTATCTCCTACAATGAGCAGTTCTTC. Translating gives CASSLFQVGFISYNEQFF.

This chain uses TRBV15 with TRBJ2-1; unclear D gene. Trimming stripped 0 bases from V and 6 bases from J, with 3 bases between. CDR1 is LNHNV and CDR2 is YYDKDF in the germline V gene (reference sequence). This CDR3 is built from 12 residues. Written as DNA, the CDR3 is TGTGCCACCAGCAGAGAACCCAATGAGCAGTTCTTC. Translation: CATSREPNEQFF.

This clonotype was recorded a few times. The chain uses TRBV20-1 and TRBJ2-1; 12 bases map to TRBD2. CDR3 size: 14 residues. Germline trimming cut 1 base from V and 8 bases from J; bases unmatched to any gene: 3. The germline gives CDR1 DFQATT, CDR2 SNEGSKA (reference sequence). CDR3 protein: CSARVPSGRDEQFF. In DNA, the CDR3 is TGCAGTGCTAGAGTACCTAGCGGGAGGGATGAGCAGTTCTTC.

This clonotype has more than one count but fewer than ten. CDR3 nucleotide sequence: TGTGCCAGCAGCCCCTCGGACAGGGACGATGAGCAGTTCTTC. Translating gives CASSPSDRDDEQFF. The rearrangement joins TRBV7-2 to TRBJ2-1; 8 bases match TRBD1. CDR3 size: 14 residues. The V gene's germline CDR1 is SGHTA and CDR2 FQGNSA. Trimming cost V 5 bases and J 8 bases; bases outside gene matches: 8.

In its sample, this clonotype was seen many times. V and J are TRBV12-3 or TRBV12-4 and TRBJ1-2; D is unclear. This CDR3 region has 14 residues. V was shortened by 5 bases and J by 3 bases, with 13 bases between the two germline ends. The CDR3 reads CASSLGGEDYGYTF. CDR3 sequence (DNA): TGTGCCAGCAGTCTGGGTGGCGAGGACTATGGCTACACCTTC.

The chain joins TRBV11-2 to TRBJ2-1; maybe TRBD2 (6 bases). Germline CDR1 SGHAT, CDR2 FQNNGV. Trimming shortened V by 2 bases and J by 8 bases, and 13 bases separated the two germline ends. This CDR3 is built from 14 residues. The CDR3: CASSLKPGVDEQFF. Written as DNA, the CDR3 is TGTGCCAGCAGCTTAAAACCGGGGGTGGATGAGCAGTTCTTC.

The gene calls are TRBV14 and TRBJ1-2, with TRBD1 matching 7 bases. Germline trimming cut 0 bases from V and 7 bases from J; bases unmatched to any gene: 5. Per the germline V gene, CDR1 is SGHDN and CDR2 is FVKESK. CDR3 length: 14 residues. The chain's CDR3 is CASSQETGMSGYTF. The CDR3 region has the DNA TGTGCCAGCAGCCAAGAGACAGGGATGAGTGGCTACACCTTC.